Listed below are T cell receptor beta chains from one sample, sequenced in a study of blood T cell repertoires in COVID-19. The repertoire was sequenced with immunoSEQ multiplex PCR; TCRdb's copy has only in-frame clones and lacks some. Here the sample spans about 92,000 clones, roughly 80% being singletons. The specimen sequenced was peripheral blood. The receptors originated from an elderly woman with active or convalescent COVID-19. CDR3s include the opening cysteine and the closing phenylalanine or tryptophan. The order of the fields is J gene, clone size, D gene, V gene, CDR3 protein, CDR3 DNA. A D gene is named only where the DNA matches it firmly. Expanded clones get a size class; other rows say once, few or many, or leave the size out.

TRBJ1-1 NA NA TRBV11-2 CASSFEGKNTEAFF TGTGCCAGCAGCTTTGAGGGAAAGAACACTGAAGCTTTCTTT
TRBJ2-7 NA TRBD1 TRBV5-1 CASSLRGPGQGSYEQYF TGCGCCAGCAGCTTGAGGGGACCGGGACAGGGAAGCTACGAGCAGTACTTC
TRBJ1-1 NA NA TRBV7-9 CASTSGGVGNTEAFF TGTGCCAGCACCTCCGGAGGTGTGGGGAACACTGAAGCTTTCTTT
TRBJ1-1 NA TRBD1 TRBV28 CASSRNRGVGMNTEAFF TGTGCCAGCAGTCGTAACAGGGGGGTAGGTATGAACACTGAAGCTTTCTTT
TRBJ1-1 NA NA TRBV13 CASNLRGHVEAFF TGTGCCAGCAACCTTCGGGGACATGTTGAAGCTTTCTTT
TRBJ1-4 NA NA TRBV14 CASSLMTGMATNEKLFF TGTGCCAGCAGCCTTATGACAGGAATGGCAACTAATGAAAAACTGTTTTTT
TRBJ2-1 NA NA TRBV11-3 CASSWGEYNEQFF TGTGCCAGCAGCTGGGGGGAATACAATGAGCAGTTCTTC
TRBJ2-2 NA NA TRBV11-2 CASRLGGRTNTGELFF TGTGCCAGCAGATTAGGCGGCAGAACGAACACCGGGGAGCTGTTTTTT
TRBJ2-3 NA NA TRBV5-1 CASSLGAGGTDTQYF TGCGCCAGCAGCTTGGGGGCCGGGGGCACAGATACGCAGTATTTT
TRBJ1-3 NA NA TRBV11-2 CASSLGAFPGNTIYF TGTGCCAGCAGCTTAGGCGCCTTTCCTGGAAACACCATATATTTT
TRBJ2-1 NA NA TRBV3-1/TRBV3-2 CASSQVRGNEQFF TGTGCCAGCAGCCAAGTAAGAGGGAATGAGCAGTTCTTC
TRBJ2-7 once NA TRBV28 CASTDFTDRHEQYF TGTGCCAGCACGGACTTTACCGACAGGCACGAGCAGTACTTC
TRBJ1-1 NA TRBD1 TRBV29-1 CSVAGQMNTEAFF TGCAGCGTTGCGGGACAGATGAACACTGAAGCTTTCTTT
TRBJ1-6 NA NA TRBV4-2 CASSQAGDNSPLHF TGTGCCAGCAGCCAAGCGGGGGATAATTCACCCCTCCACTTT
TRBJ2-1 NA NA TRBV4-3 CASSQDGQGGDEQFF TGCGCCAGCAGCCAAGATGGCCAAGGGGGGGATGAGCAGTTCTTC
TRBJ1-5 NA NA TRBV19 CASSDTRNQPQHF TGTGCCAGTAGTGACACGAGAAATCAGCCCCAGCATTTT
TRBJ2-7 NA NA TRBV2 CASSEVRRGGEQYF TGTGCCAGCAGTGAAGTACGGAGGGGGGGAGAGCAGTACTTC
TRBJ2-7 NA NA TRBV19 CASSPDWAGLSLYEQYF TGTGCCAGTAGTCCCGACTGGGCGGGACTTAGTCTCTACGAGCAGTACTTC
TRBJ1-6 once NA TRBV6-1 CASSEGAYRAPLHF TGTGCCAGCAGTGAGGGGGCGTACCGGGCACCCCTCCACTTT
TRBJ1-1 NA NA TRBV19 CASSPPQGTEAFF TGTGCCAGTAGTCCGCCACAGGGAACTGAAGCTTTCTTT
TRBJ1-5 NA NA TRBV5-8 CASSLASHLRNQPQHF TGTGCCAGCAGCTTGGCCTCTCACCTACGCAATCAGCCCCAGCATTTT
TRBJ2-7 NA NA TRBV12-3/TRBV12-4 CASSRGIYEQYF TGTGCCAGCAGCAGGGGTATCTACGAGCAGTACTTC
TRBJ2-1 NA TRBD1 TRBV6-5 CASRRDRGHNEQFF TGTGCCAGCCGCCGGGACAGGGGCCACAATGAGCAGTTCTTC
TRBJ2-5 NA TRBD2 TRBV18 CASFTSGGLQETQYF TGTGCCAGCTTCACTAGCGGGGGGCTACAAGAGACCCAGTACTTC
TRBJ1-2 NA NA TRBV11-2 CASTVSGTNYGYTF TGTGCCAGCACCGTTTCCGGGACAAATTATGGCTACACCTTC
TRBJ2-7 NA NA TRBV6-6 CASSYSTAGPSYEQYF TGTGCCAGCAGTTACTCGACGGCGGGACCCTCCTACGAGCAGTACTTC
TRBJ2-1 NA NA TRBV5-4 CASSVGRRNEQFF TGTGCCAGCAGCGTTGGCCGAAGAAATGAGCAGTTCTTC
TRBJ1-2 NA NA TRBV9 CASSPQGQGNNYGYTF TGTGCCAGCAGCCCTCAAGGGCAGGGAAATAACTATGGCTACACCTTC
TRBJ1-2 few TRBD1 TRBV7-2 CASARDRDYGYTF TGTGCCAGCGCCCGGGACAGGGACTATGGCTACACCTTC
TRBJ2-1 NA TRBD2 TRBV7-2 CASSSLAGPYNEQFF TGTGCCAGCAGCTCTCTAGCGGGCCCCTACAATGAGCAGTTCTTC
TRBJ2-3 few NA TRBV4-3 CASSQEARFTDTQYF TGCGCCAGCAGCCAAGAAGCTCGTTTCACAGATACGCAGTATTTT
TRBJ2-7 medium-sized NA TRBV19 CASSIAVLYEQYF TGTGCCAGTAGTATAGCCGTACTCTACGAGCAGTACTTC
TRBJ1-2 NA NA TRBV7-3 CASSLITERSVGYTF TGTGCCAGCAGCTTAATCACCGAGAGGTCGGTTGGCTACACCTTC
TRBJ2-7 NA NA TRBV7-3 CASSLDLFGEQYF TGTGCCAGCAGCCTCGACTTGTTCGGCGAGCAGTACTTC
TRBJ1-1 NA NA TRBV10-3 CAISEWGGDTEAFF TGTGCCATCAGTGAGTGGGGGGGTGATACTGAAGCTTTCTTT